One sample yielded the 22 T cell receptor beta chains listed below, sequenced in a study of early T cells in non-severe SARS-CoV-2 infection. In TCRdb, the 5' RACE reads were re-called with MiXCR into one record per CDR3 protein. This sample has some 40,000 distinct CDR3 sequences, with around 4.5% found just once. Sample: whole blood. The receptor source for this set is an adult who was a healthcare worker with PCR-confirmed SARS-CoV-2 infection or an uninfected control (not recorded which).

This clonotype was seen many times. The chain carries TRBV2 and TRBJ2-1; no clear D. The germline gives CDR1 SNHLY, CDR2 FYNNEI. V lost 7 bases and J lost 1, with 5 bases in between. The CDR3 totals 12 residues. CDR3 nucleotide sequence: TGTGCCAGCACTAAGTCCTACAATGAGCAGTTCTTC. Its translation is CASTKSYNEQFF.

This chain joins TRBV20-1 and TRBJ2-1, with 13 bases aligning to TRBD2. Per germline, CDR1 DFQATT and CDR2 SNEGSKA (reference sequence). Unmatched junction bases numbered 8, after V lost 5 bases and J lost 7 bases. The CDR3 covers 15 residues. Written as DNA, the CDR3 is TGCAGTGCTCAAGAACTAGCGGGGGGGCAAAATGAGCAGTTCTTC. It yields the protein CSAQELAGGQNEQFF.

In this sample, this clonotype turned up a few times. The V gene is TRBV4-1, the J gene TRBJ1-1; 9 nucleotides agree with TRBD1. The CDR3 is made up of 16 amino acids. Germline trimming cut 0 bases from V and 3 bases from J; bases unmatched to any gene: 5. Per germline, CDR1 MGHRA and CDR2 YSYEKL. The CDR3 sequence is CASSQEEGQGYTEAFF. The CDR3 DNA reads as TGCGCCAGCAGCCAAGAGGAAGGACAGGGGTACACTGAAGCTTTCTTT.

This clonotype turned up a few times. The junction does not match germline at one end; this may be a read error. This sequence joins TRBV11-2 and TRBJ2-7; D gene unclear. The CDR3 sequence is 12 residues long. CDR1 and CDR2 (germline): SGHAT, FQNNGV. CDR3 in amino acids: CASSLDRYEQYF. DNA of the CDR3: TGTGCCAGCAGCTTAGACCGCTACGAACAGTACTTC.

This clonotype was detected a few times. J is TRBJ1-3 and V is TRBV12-3 or TRBV12-4; TRBD1 might be the D (6 bases). Trimming stripped 7 bases from V and 0 bases from J, with 10 bases between. The CDR3 loop spans 14 amino acids. The CDR3, as DNA: TGTGCCAGCACTCGCAGGGGCTCTGGAAACACCATATATTTT. It encodes CASTRRGSGNTIYF.

The table lists this clonotype with a few counts. The genes are TRBV19 and TRBJ2-5, with no clear D. Deletions cut 6 bases from V and 5 bases from J, with 19 bases between. CDR3 length: 15 amino acids. The germline CDR1 and CDR2 sequences are LNHDA and SQIVND (reference sequence). CDR3 coding DNA: TGTGCCAGTAGCGTGGGGTCTGGCAGTTCGGAGACCCAGTACTTC. It specifies CASSVGSGSSETQYF. Filled out from reference TRBV19 and TRBJ2-5, the complete variable domain reads DGGITQSPKYLFRKEGQNVTLSCEQNLNHDAMYWYRQDPGQGLRLIYYSQIVNDFQKGDIAEGYSVSREKKESFPLTVTSAQKNPTAFYLCASSVGSGSSETQYFGPGTRLLVL.

This clonotype was observed many times. This chain connects TRBV15 to TRBJ2-1; 11 bases map to TRBD2. The CDR3 has 15 residues. CDR1 is LNHNV, CDR2 YYDKDF, per germline (reference sequence). V lost 0 bases and J lost 6; bases outside the gene matches: 1. CDR3 coding DNA: TGTGCCACCAGCAGAGATACTAGCGGGAGCAATGAGCAGTTCTTC. It codes for CATSRDTSGSNEQFF.

This clonotype was seen at least ten times. In DNA, the CDR3 is TGTGCCAGCAGCCAAAGGTGGCTTAGGGCGAATGAGCAGTTCTTC. Protein product: CASSQRWLRANEQFF. This chain connects TRBV4-2 to TRBJ2-1; unclear D gene. Trimming cost V 2 bases and J 7 bases, with 15 bases left between them. The V gene's germline CDR1 is LGHNA and CDR2 YNFKEQ. This CDR3 has 15 residues.

This clonotype has at least ten counts. The V call is TRBV6-6, the J call TRBJ1-6; D not resolved. The CDR3 extends over 11 amino acids. CDR1 and CDR2 (germline): MNHNY, SVGAGI (reference sequence). The V end was cut by 4 bases, the J end by 8 bases, with 3 bases between. Written as DNA, the CDR3 is TGTGCCAGCAGTTTGGATTCACCCCTCCACTTT. Translation gives CASSLDSPLHF.

This clonotype was recorded at least ten times. This chain uses TRBV29-1 with TRBJ2-3; 8 nucleotides align to TRBD2. Trimming at V came to 6 bases and at J to 4 bases, leaving 6 bases not matched to a gene. The CDR3 runs to 13 residues. Looked up from germline, CDR1 is SQVTM and CDR2 is ANQGSEA. CDR3 residues: CSVRTAGADTQYF. As DNA, the CDR3 is TGCAGCGTGAGGACAGCGGGGGCAGATACGCAGTATTTT.

The V and J genes are TRBV5-1 and TRBJ2-1; weak D call: TRBD2 (5 bases). Germline V gene sequence: CDR1 SGHRS, CDR2 YFSETQ. The CDR3 spans 15 residues. V dropped 7 bases and J dropped 2 bases, with 16 bases sitting between them. The CDR3 bases are TGCGCCAGCTTTCCAGACTCCGGGGCCTACAATGAGCAGTTCTTC. Its protein product is CASFPDSGAYNEQFF.

At least ten counts were recorded for this clonotype. The J gene is TRBJ1-2, the V gene TRBV18; the match to TRBD1 covers 12 bases. V lost 0 bases to trimming and J lost 7 bases; unmatched junction nucleotides: 3. Germline V gene lookup returns CDR1 KGHSH and CDR2 LQKENI. This CDR3 contains 15 residues. The CDR3 loop is CASSPPGQGALGYTF. The CDR3, as DNA: TGTGCCAGCTCACCACCGGGACAGGGGGCGCTTGGCTACACCTTC.

This chain connects TRBV5-1 to TRBJ2-5; the match to TRBD2 covers 9 bases. The trim removed 0 bases at V and 1 base at J, leaving 1 base unmatched. The CDR3 has 15 amino acids. The germline gives CDR1 SGHRS, CDR2 YFSETQ. CDR3: CASSLVRGGQETQYF. The CDR3 region has the DNA TGCGCCAGCAGCTTGGTGCGGGGGGGCCAAGAGACCCAGTACTTC.

V usage is TRBV7-9 and J usage is TRBJ2-7, with TRBD1 matching 9 bases. Trimming at V came to 5 bases and at J to 3 bases, leaving 8 bases not matched to a gene. The CDR3 is 15 amino acids. Looked up from germline, CDR1 is SEHNR and CDR2 is FQNEAQ (reference sequence). In DNA, the CDR3 is TGTGCCAGCAGCGCCGGGGACAGGGTTTTCTACGAGCAGTACTTC. Residues: CASSAGDRVFYEQYF.

The chain joins TRBV7-2 to TRBJ1-1; 8 bases are shared with TRBD1. V shed 5 bases, J shed 5 bases, and the junction held 7 bases outside the gene matches. CDR1 and CDR2 from the germline V gene are SGHTA and FQGNSA. The CDR3 consists of 14 residues. CDR3 region: CASSPTGGATEAFF. CDR3 DNA sequence: TGTGCCAGCAGCCCAACAGGGGGGGCGACTGAAGCTTTCTTT.

Only a few counts were recorded for this clonotype. J is TRBJ1-2 and V is TRBV29-1, with TRBD1 matching over 7 bases. This CDR3 contains 13 residues. V shed 6 bases and J 6 bases; nucleotides not matched to a gene: 10. The V gene's germline CDR1 is SQVTM and CDR2 ANQGSEA. In DNA form, the CDR3 reads TGCAGCGTGGCCGGGACAGACCTTAATGGCTACACCTTC. This gives the protein CSVAGTDLNGYTF. The full variable domain, in which reference TRBV29-1 and TRBJ1-2 provide the parts outside the CDR3, is SAVISQKPSRDICQRGTSLTIQCQVDSQVTMMFWYRQQPGQSLTLIATANQGSEATYESGFVIDKFPISRPNLTFSTLTVSNMSPEDSSIYLCSVAGTDLNGYTFGSGTRLTVV.

This clonotype was counted many times. The rearrangement joins TRBV20-1 to TRBJ2-5; 9 bases agree with TRBD1. The J segment lost 4 bases and the V segment lost 4 bases, leaving 10 bases of the junction unmatched. The CDR3 has 15 amino acids. Germline CDR1 and CDR2: DFQATT and SNEGSKA (reference sequence). CDR3 region: CSATSKQGALETQYF. In DNA, the CDR3 is TGCAGTGCTACATCGAAACAGGGGGCGTTAGAGACCCAGTACTTC.

This chain joins TRBV24-1 and TRBJ2-5, with 9 bases aligning to TRBD2. This CDR3 comprises 20 residues. In germline, CDR1 is KGHDR, CDR2 SFDVKD. Germline trimming cut 3 bases from V and 2 bases from J; bases unmatched to any gene: 18. The CDR3: CATSDAAVRSGRMYQETQYF. The CDR3 DNA follows: TGTGCCACCAGTGATGCCGCGGTCCGGAGCGGGAGGATGTATCAAGAGACCCAGTACTTC.

Many counts were recorded for this clonotype. The genes are TRBV20-1 and TRBJ2-2, with 8 bases aligning to TRBD2. The length of the CDR3 is 15 residues. The germline gives CDR1 DFQATT, CDR2 SNEGSKA (reference sequence). V dropped 1 base and J dropped 10; count of bases not matched to a gene: 11. The CDR3 DNA is TGCAGTGCTAGAGCCTCTAGCGGGCCCGGGGAGGAGCTGTTTTTT. It is translated as CSARASSGPGEELFF.

This clonotype has more than one count but fewer than ten. The CDR3 spells CASTFTGVAGYTF. The CDR3 DNA sequence: TGTGCCAGCACTTTCACAGGGGTTGCTGGCTACACCTTC. This chain links TRBV6-1 with TRBJ1-2, with 7 nucleotides matching TRBD1. The CDR3 has 13 residues. Germline CDR1 is MNHNS and CDR2 is SASEGT. The ends lost 7 bases at V and 7 bases at J; junction bases unmatched: 9.

This clonotype was counted between two and nine times. V and J are TRBV7-2 and TRBJ2-3, with 8 bases fitting TRBD2. The CDR3 extends over 16 amino acids. Germline-derived CDR1 and CDR2 are SGHTA and FQGNSA. Trimming at V came to 4 bases and at J to 4 bases, leaving 10 bases not matched to a gene. The CDR3 here is CASSSNRGGGADTQYF. The CDR3 DNA sequence: TGTGCCAGCAGCTCCAACCGGGGGGGCGGGGCAGATACGCAGTATTTT. Based on the CDR3 plus reference TRBV7-2 and TRBJ2-3, the full variable domain is GAGVSQSPSNKVTEKGKDVELRCDPISGHTALYWYRQSLGQGLEFLIYFQGNSAPDKSGLPSDRFSAERTGGSVSTLTIQRTQQEDSAVYLCASSSNRGGGADTQYFGPGTRLTVL.

This clonotype occurred a few times. The rearrangement uses TRBV5-1 and TRBJ2-7, with D perhaps matching TRBD1 (5 bases). The V and J ends lost 2 bases and 0 bases respectively, with 9 bases between them. There are 14 residues in the CDR3. Germline V gene lookup returns CDR1 SGHRS and CDR2 YFSETQ. The CDR3 here is CASSFRQSSYEQYF. The CDR3 DNA follows: TGCGCCAGCAGCTTTCGACAGAGCTCCTACGAGCAGTACTTC.